This T cell receptor beta chain was recorded in a study of beta chain features in type 1 diabetes. Study-wide findings and caveats: Within each of all four CD4+ subsets, Type 1 diabetes patients had TCRB CDR3s that were moderately but significantly shorter.

All of the isolated RNA was reverse transcribed, so expressed TCRB transcripts were sequenced. Sequenced by immunoSEQ multiplex PCR; TCRdb stores in-frame clones only, minus some. The top ten clones hold 0.095% to 0.15% of a sample with over 600,000 clones, 12% of them seen once. As for this clone: Its specificity is not known.

The CDR3 runs 15 residues. Trimming pared 2 bases from V and 2 bases from J, leaving 13 bases between. Looked up from germline, CDR1 is SGHNT and CDR2 is YYREEE (reference sequence). This receptor was identified in a man aged 30 to 45 with type 1 diabetes. The genes are TRBV5-4 and TRBJ1-1; D not certain. The material sequenced was naive CD4+ T cells from blood. The CDR3 DNA is TGTGCCAGCAGCTTATCCCTTCAGGATAACACTGAAGCTTTCTTT. Encoded protein: CASSLSLQDNTEAFF.